The next 3 T cell receptor beta chains were all read from a single sample in a study of CD8 T cells in ankylosing spondylitis. MiXCR, run by TCRdb on the 5' RACE reads, gives a single entry per CDR3 protein. The table shows tens of thousands of distinct CDR3 sequences, with 2.5% to 3% occurring only once. Specimen: blood, either unsorted or a sorted T cell fraction (not recorded which). Every receptor here comes from a female donor with ankylosing spondylitis or in good health (not recorded which).

This clonotype was detected many times. The CDR3 loop is CASSVATRASGRETQYF. In nucleotides, the CDR3 is TGTGCCAGCAGCGTAGCTACGCGGGCTAGCGGAAGGGAGACCCAGTACTTC. The V call is TRBV9, the J call TRBJ2-5, with TRBD2 matching 7 bases. Germline CDR1 is SGDLS and CDR2 is YYNGEE. Unmatched junction bases numbered 13, after V lost 0 bases and J lost 5 bases. There are 17 residues in the CDR3.

This clonotype was detected many times. This chain connects TRBV9 to TRBJ2-1; 10 bases match TRBD2. The CDR3 is 17 amino acids. The germline V gene encodes CDR1 SGDLS and CDR2 YYNGEE. The ends lost 0 bases at V and 0 bases at J; junction bases unmatched: 3. CDR3 sequence reads: CASSVASGGLSYNEQFF. The CDR3 DNA reads TGTGCCAGCAGCGTAGCTAGCGGGGGACTCTCCTACAATGAGCAGTTCTTC.

This clonotype occurred many times. V is TRBV9 and J is TRBJ2-3, with 8 bases that match TRBD1. Germline V gene lookup returns CDR1 SGDLS and CDR2 YYNGEE. J gave up 1 base and V 0 bases, and 1 base lay outside the gene matches. The CDR3 covers 15 residues. Here the CDR3 reads CASSVEDRGTDTQYF. In DNA form, the CDR3 reads TGTGCCAGCAGCGTAGAGGACAGGGGCACAGATACGCAGTATTTT.